This TCR beta chain was captured in a study of blood T cell repertoires in COVID-19. Whole-study context: Spain, Italy and the United States supplied samples that represented acute and convalescent COVID-19. PBMCs, B-cell-depleted T cells, or T cells were the source of the cDNA or gDNA that made up the material.

The germline V gene encodes CDR1 MNHEY and CDR2 SMNVEV (reference sequence). After removal of 3 bases from V and 5 bases from J, the junction contained 6 bases not matched to a gene. The CDR3 length is 14 residues. In the authors' methods: It was from reference gene primer amplification that nucleated cell counts were estimated. Assay: immunoSEQ multiplex PCR; the TCRdb copy retains only in-frame clones and omits some. V and J calls and clone size are those listed in that table; D and trimming were worked out from the DNA. The sample contains 150,000 to 200,000 clones, 80% to 90% of which appear only once.

What was sequenced was peripheral blood. The V gene is TRBV27, the J gene TRBJ2-5, with TRBD1 matching 7 bases. The receptor's source is a man aged 55 to 70 with acute or convalescent COVID-19. The CDR3 DNA sequence: TGTGCCAGCAGTTTGAAAGGGGGCGTGGAGACCCAGTACTTC. This codes for CASSLKGGVETQYF.